The 20 T cell receptor beta chains below all came from one sample that was sequenced in a study of cytomegalovirus exposure and HLA in healthy donors. PCR amplification relied on 60 Vbeta primers (plus 13 Jbeta primers). Sequencing used immunoSEQ multiplex PCR; TCRdb keeps in-frame clones, though not all of them. The table lists roughly 150,000 clones, over 70% of them singletons, with approximately 15% in the top ten. The specimen sequenced was PBMCs. Receptors originate from a woman between 40 and 55 years old in good health and CMV-seronegative.

The V call is TRBV5-1, the J call TRBJ2-3; 7 bases are shared with TRBD2. V lost 2 bases, J lost 0 bases, and 3 bases stayed unmatched. The CDR3 extends over 15 amino acids. Germline CDR1 SGHRS, CDR2 YFSETQ. CDR3 nucleotides: TGCGCCAGCAGCTTCCAAGCGGGGAGCACAGATACGCAGTATTTT. Translating gives CASSFQAGSTDTQYF.

CDR3 amino acids: CASQEGNQPQHF. Written as DNA, the CDR3 is TGTGCCAGCCAAGAGGGCAATCAGCCCCAGCATTTT. The chain combines TRBV18 with TRBJ1-5; D ambiguous. Trimming left V 8 bases short and J 2 bases short, with 7 bases between. Germline lookup yields CDR1 KGHSH and CDR2 LQKENI. The CDR3 is 12 residues long. Full variable domain (rest looked up from reference TRBV18 and TRBJ1-5): NAGVMQNPRHLVRRRGQEARLRCSPMKGHSHVYWYRQLPEEGLKFMVYLQKENIIDESGMPKERFSAEFPKEGPSILRIQQVVRGDSAAYFCASQEGNQPQHFGDGTRLSIL.

This rearrangement joins TRBV5-1 to TRBJ2-7; TRBD2 aligns across 7 bases. V lost 5 bases, J lost 3 bases, and 11 bases stayed unmatched. This CDR3 has 15 residues. Germline V CDR1 and CDR2: SGHRS, YFSETQ. For the CDR3, the DNA is TGCGCCAGCAGTCCGTCTCGCGGGGGAGTCTACGAGCAGTACTTC. Encoded protein: CASSPSRGGVYEQYF.

The CDR3 DNA follows: TGTGCCAGCAGAAAACAGGGGGTGTCCATTCAGTACTTC. It translates to CASRKQGVSIQYF. The chain employs TRBV28 and TRBJ2-4, with 8 bases fitting TRBD1. This CDR3 has 13 residues. V shed 6 bases, J shed 9 bases, and the junction held 7 bases outside the gene matches. The germline gives CDR1 MDHEN, CDR2 SYDVKM. The whole variable domain, filled in from reference TRBV28 and TRBJ2-4, reads DVKVTQSSRYLVKRTGEKVFLECVQDMDHENMFWYRQDPGLGLRLIYFSYDVKMKEKGDIPEGYSVSREKKERFSLILESASTNQTSMYLCASRKQGVSIQYFGAGTRLSVL.

Note on this clone: This specimen includes other DNA sequences encoding the same CDR3. The chain combines TRBV7-2 with TRBJ1-5; 7 nucleotides match TRBD1. V was clipped by 1 base and J by 2 bases; unmatched bases: 2. Germline V gives CDR1 SGHTA, CDR2 FQGNSA. The CDR3 is 15 residues long. The CDR3 DNA reads as TGTGCCAGCAGCTTAGACAGGGGACGCAATCAGCCCCAGCATTTT. Its translation is CASSLDRGRNQPQHF.

V usage is TRBV7-2 and J usage is TRBJ2-6, with D tentatively TRBD2 (5 bases). The CDR3 extends over 17 amino acids. The V and J ends lost 3 bases and 0 bases respectively, with 12 bases between them. CDR1 is SGHTA, CDR2 FQGNSA, per germline. CDR3 amino acids: CASSFSGGRSGANVLTF. The CDR3 DNA reads TGTGCCAGCAGCTTCTCCGGCGGGCGCTCTGGGGCCAACGTCCTGACTTTC.

The genes are TRBV5-4 and TRBJ1-6; D perhaps matches TRBD1 (6 bases). There are 16 residues in the CDR3. Germline V gene lookup returns CDR1 SGHNT and CDR2 YYREEE (reference sequence). Trimming left V 7 bases short and J 3 bases short, with 17 bases between. CDR3 amino acids: CASRPGGDNYNSPLHF. The CDR3, as DNA: TGTGCCAGCCGCCCCGGGGGGGACAACTATAATTCACCCCTCCACTTT.

V usage is TRBV7-3 and J usage is TRBJ2-5, with D maybe TRBD1 (5 bases). CDR1 and CDR2 from the germline V gene are SGHTA and FQGTGA. The CDR3 spans 15 residues. V lost 8 bases to trimming and J lost 2 bases, with 18 bases between them. CDR3 region: CASQENRKRQETQYF. Written as DNA, the CDR3 is TGTGCCAGCCAGGAGAACAGGAAGCGTCAAGAGACCCAGTACTTC.

The CDR3 nucleotides are TGTGCCTGGAGTGTAGACGGGACAGGGGGCCTGGGGCAGTACTTC. Translated: CAWSVDGTGGLGQYF. The chain employs TRBV30 and TRBJ2-7, with 12 bases lining up with TRBD1. Per germline, CDR1 GTSNPN and CDR2 SVGIG (reference sequence). This CDR3 is 15 amino acids long. V lost 0 bases and J lost 9; bases outside the gene matches: 9.

The J gene is TRBJ2-1, the V gene TRBV7-6; 8 bases line up with TRBD2. The ends lost 0 bases at V and 2 bases at J; junction bases unmatched: 6. This CDR3 is built from 17 residues. Germline V lookup: CDR1 SGHVS, CDR2 FNYEAQ. The chain's CDR3 is CASSLAGSGIPYNEQFF. The CDR3, as DNA: TGTGCCAGCAGCTTAGCGGGTAGCGGGATTCCCTACAATGAGCAGTTCTTC. Looking up the rest from reference TRBV7-6 and TRBJ2-1 gives the full variable domain: GAGVSQSPRYKVTKRGQDVALRCDPISGHVSLYWYRQALGQGPEFLTYFNYEAQQDKSGLPNDRFSAERPEGSISTLTIQRTEQRDSAMYRCASSLAGSGIPYNEQFFGPGTRLTVL.

J is TRBJ2-5 and V is TRBV7-2; 8 bases map to TRBD2. Germline V CDR1 and CDR2: SGHTA, FQGNSA. This CDR3 is 15 amino acids long. J lost 2 bases, V lost 2 bases, and 4 bases had no gene match. CDR3 sequence reads: CASSLLGGGQETQYF. CDR3 in DNA: TGTGCCAGCAGCTTACTCGGGGGGGGGCAAGAGACCCAGTACTTC.

This rearrangement joins TRBV14 to TRBJ2-2, with D perhaps matching TRBD1 (6 bases). This CDR3 is 15 amino acids long. V was clipped by 4 bases and J by 7 bases, with 16 bases between them. The germline V gene encodes CDR1 SGHDN and CDR2 FVKESK. The CDR3 is CASSLEQGFGGELFF. For the CDR3, the DNA is TGTGCCAGCAGCCTAGAACAGGGTTTTGGCGGGGAGCTGTTTTTT.

This rearrangement joins TRBV11-3 to TRBJ1-1; D gene unclear. The CDR3 has 13 amino acids. With 5 bases removed from V and 4 bases from J, the gap between germline ends came to 11 bases. Germline assignment: CDR1 SGHNT and CDR2 YENEEA. For the CDR3, the DNA is TGTGCCAGCAGCCTCCTCGGGGTCACTGAAGCTTTCTTT. It is translated as CASSLLGVTEAFF.

The sample holds a few counts of this clone. The chain employs TRBV11-3 and TRBJ2-1, with D possibly TRBD2 on 5 matching bases. Trimming stripped 3 bases from V and 6 bases from J, with 9 bases between. The CDR3 has 13 residues. CDR1 and CDR2 from the germline V gene are SGHNT and YENEEA. CDR3 sequence (DNA): TGTGCCAGCAGCTTCGGAGGCGTCAATGAGCAGTTCTTC. Encoded protein: CASSFGGVNEQFF.

The chain carries TRBV27 and TRBJ2-3; D remains unclear. V lost 8 bases and J 3 bases, leaving 12 bases between the germline ends. Looked up from germline, CDR1 is MNHEY and CDR2 is SMNVEV (reference sequence). The CDR3 has 13 amino acids. CDR3 coding DNA: TGTGCCAGCCGAGTACGGAGTACAGATACGCAGTATTTT. This codes for CASRVRSTDTQYF.

The chain combines TRBV15 with TRBJ2-5, with D tentatively TRBD1 (5 bases). The germline V and J ends were trimmed by 4 bases and 0 bases, with 9 bases remaining between them. The V gene's germline CDR1 is LNHNV and CDR2 YYDKDF (reference sequence). CDR3 length equals 14 residues. CDR3 in amino acids: CATSTAGYQETQYF. The CDR3 DNA reads as TGTGCCACCAGCACCGCAGGGTACCAAGAGACCCAGTACTTC.

The rearrangement joins TRBV2 to TRBJ2-7; D possibly corresponds to TRBD2 (6 bases). The CDR3 has 13 amino acids. Germline V CDR1 and CDR2: SNHLY, FYNNEI. Trimming left V 7 bases short and J 1 base short, with 11 bases between. CDR3 bases: TGTGCCAGCAATCGGGGGAGTTCCTACGAGCAGTACTTC. Its translation: CASNRGSSYEQYF.

There are a few counts of this clone. The J gene is TRBJ1-4, the V gene TRBV28; D possibly corresponds to TRBD1 (6 bases). Germline-derived CDR1 and CDR2 are MDHEN and SYDVKM. V was trimmed by 11 bases and J by 2 bases, leaving 9 bases between them. The CDR3 is 12 amino acids. Here the CDR3 DNA reads TGTGCCGCTGGACAGACTAATGAAAAACTGTTTTTT. It is translated as CAAGQTNEKLFF.

The sample holds a few counts of this clone. V usage is TRBV20-1 and J usage is TRBJ1-6; the D is unclear. CDR3 size: 11 residues. V lost 0 bases to trimming and J lost 14 bases, with 8 bases between them. Germline V gives CDR1 DFQATT, CDR2 SNEGSKA (reference sequence). This CDR3 reads CSARDLATLHF. The CDR3, as DNA: TGCAGTGCTAGAGATCTGGCAACCCTCCACTTT.

The chain joins TRBV2 to TRBJ1-2, with 8 bases that match TRBD1. The ends lost 6 bases at V and 7 bases at J; junction bases unmatched: 4. This CDR3 is 12 amino acids long. Per germline, CDR1 SNHLY and CDR2 FYNNEI. As DNA, the CDR3 is TGTGCCAGCAGCAAGACAGGGGCTGGCTACACCTTC. Protein: CASSKTGAGYTF.